The 25 T cell receptor beta chains below all came from one sample that was sequenced in a study of cytomegalovirus exposure and HLA in healthy donors. The PCR used 60 Vbeta and 13 Jbeta primers. This table comes from immunoSEQ multiplex PCR, and its TCRdb copy is limited to in-frame clones, with some not included. The table lists 150,000 to 200,000 clones, nearly 80% of them singletons. The sample comprised PBMCs. The receptors come from a man aged 45 to 65 in good health and CMV-seropositive.

CDR3 DNA: TGTGCCAGCAGCTTTTCCGGGACAGCCTCGGGCGGGGACACTGAAGCTTTCTTT. Its protein is CASSFSGTASGGDTEAFF. V and J are TRBV7-9 and TRBJ1-1, with 7 bases lining up with TRBD1. V shed 3 bases and J 3 bases; nucleotides not matched to a gene: 16. Germline V gene data show CDR1 as SEHNR and CDR2 as FQNEAQ (reference sequence). The CDR3 sequence is 18 residues long.

This chain links TRBV7-9 with TRBJ2-3; D is possibly TRBD1 (5 bases). The CDR3 runs to 12 residues. Per germline, CDR1 SEHNR and CDR2 FQNEAQ (reference sequence). In DNA form, the CDR3 reads TGTGTCGTCCTCCAGGGAACGGATACGCAGTATTTT. This gives the protein CVVLQGTDTQYF.

The gene calls are TRBV11-3 and TRBJ2-1; tentatively, D is TRBD1 (6 bases). Deletions cut 5 bases from V and 3 bases from J, with 11 bases between. The CDR3 has 14 residues. CDR1 and CDR2 (germline): SGHNT, YENEEA. For the CDR3, the DNA is TGTGCCAGCAGCCAGGGGTTGGGCTACAATGAGCAGTTCTTC. It encodes CASSQGLGYNEQFF. The complete variable domain, with remaining parts taken from reference TRBV11-3 and TRBJ2-1, reads EAGVVQSPRYKIIEKKQPVAFWCNPISGHNTLYWYLQNLGQGPELLIRYENEEAVDDSQLPKDRFSAERLKGVDSTLKIQPAELGDSAVYLCASSQGLGYNEQFFGPGTRLTVL.

The chain employs TRBV28 and TRBJ1-2, with 7 nucleotides matching TRBD1. In germline, CDR1 is MDHEN, CDR2 SYDVKM. V lost 5 bases, J lost 4 bases, and 7 bases stayed unmatched. CDR3 length equals 14 residues. The CDR3 region is CASSTPDRIYGYTF. The CDR3 DNA follows: TGTGCCAGCAGTACCCCGGACAGGATCTATGGCTACACCTTC.

In its sample, this clone was seen a few times. This chain connects TRBV11-3 to TRBJ2-3; maybe TRBD2 (7 bases). CDR3 length equals 13 residues. The germline CDR1 and CDR2 sequences are SGHNT and YENEEA. Trimming shortened V by 5 bases and J by 5 bases, and 11 bases separated the two germline ends. The CDR3 DNA is TGTGCCAGCAGCGGGGGGGCCGGAGATACGCAGTATTTT. Its protein product is CASSGGAGDTQYF.

This chain links TRBV7-8 with TRBJ1-5, with D possibly TRBD1 on 6 matching bases. Trimming removed 1 base from V and 0 bases from J, with 13 bases in between. Germline V gene lookup returns CDR1 SGHVS and CDR2 FQNEAQ. The CDR3 extends over 17 amino acids. The CDR3 region is CASSLETTGTSNQPQHF. CDR3 nucleotide sequence: TGTGCCAGCAGCTTAGAGACAACAGGGACTAGCAATCAGCCCCAGCATTTT.

The rearrangement uses TRBV4-1 and TRBJ1-3; D not resolved. Germline V lookup: CDR1 MGHRA, CDR2 YSYEKL. V was cut by 7 bases and J by 0 bases, with 10 bases left in between. The CDR3 is 14 residues long. The CDR3 protein is CASTGMGSGNTIYF. CDR3 in DNA: TGCGCCAGCACCGGGATGGGCTCTGGAAACACCATATATTTT.

This chain uses TRBV2 with TRBJ1-2; 9 bases are a match to TRBD1. The CDR3 has 15 amino acids. V was clipped by 6 bases and J by 6 bases; unmatched bases: 11. The germline CDR1 and CDR2 sequences are SNHLY and FYNNEI. The CDR3 loop is CASSLPQGARDGYTF. The DNA of the CDR3 is TGTGCCAGCAGCCTACCACAGGGGGCGCGGGATGGCTACACCTTC. Filled out from reference TRBV2 and TRBJ1-2, the complete variable domain reads EPEVTQTPSHQVTQMGQEVILRCVPISNHLYFYWYRQILGQKVEFLVSFYNNEISEKSEIFDDQFSVERPDGSNFTLKIRSTKLEDSAMYFCASSLPQGARDGYTFGSGTRLTVV.

This clone was seen a single time. The chain has TRBV2 and TRBJ2-7, with D perhaps matching TRBD2 (5 bases). V lost 6 bases and J 8 bases, leaving 23 bases between the germline ends. This CDR3 is built from 15 residues. Germline V gene lookup returns CDR1 SNHLY and CDR2 FYNNEI. The CDR3 region has the DNA TGTGCCAGCAGAGCTTACTACGACACGTCGGGGAAGCAGTACTTC. It specifies CASRAYYDTSGKQYF.

The chain has TRBV9 and TRBJ2-5; D gene uncertain. V was trimmed by 3 bases and J by 3 bases, leaving 12 bases between them. The CDR3 is made up of 14 amino acids. Germline V lookup: CDR1 SGDLS, CDR2 YYNGEE. For the CDR3, the DNA is TGTGCCAGCAGCGCGGAGTTGAATAAAGAGACCCAGTACTTC. This translates into CASSAELNKETQYF. The full variable domain, with the rest looked up from reference TRBV9 and TRBJ2-5, is DSGVTQTPKHLITATGQRVTLRCSPRSGDLSVYWYQQSLDQGLQFLIQYYNGEERAKGNILERFSAQQFPDLHSELNLSSLELGDSALYFCASSAELNKETQYFGPGTRLLVL.

The chain uses TRBV5-6 and TRBJ2-2, with 7 bases aligning to TRBD2. V shed 5 bases and J 5 bases; nucleotides not matched to a gene: 3. Germline V gives CDR1 SGHDT, CDR2 YYEEEE. This CDR3 is 13 amino acids long. CDR3 coding DNA: TGTGCCAGCAGACGGGGAGGGACCGGGGAGCTGTTTTTT. Translated, it gives CASRRGGTGELFF. The full variable domain, completed using reference TRBV5-6 and TRBJ2-2, is DAGVTQSPTHLIKTRGQQVTLRCSPKSGHDTVSWYQQALGQGPQFIFQYYEEEERQRGNFPDRFSGHQFPNYSSELNVNALLLGDSALYLCASRRGGTGELFFGEGSRLTVL.

The chain is built from TRBV19 and TRBJ1-6; the D is unclear. The CDR3 consists of 14 residues. The ends were cut back, 5 bases at V and 7 bases at J, with 12 bases in the middle. From germline, CDR1 is LNHDA and CDR2 SQIVND (reference sequence). For the CDR3, the DNA is TGTGCCAGTAGTCCGCAGGCGCAGAATTCACCCCTCCACTTT. It translates to CASSPQAQNSPLHF.

This rearrangement joins TRBV2 to TRBJ2-7; 7 bases line up with TRBD1. The junction had 4 bases not matched to a gene; V was cut back by 6 bases and J by 2 bases. CDR1 and CDR2 (germline): SNHLY, FYNNEI. The CDR3 consists of 13 residues. CDR3 coding DNA: TGTGCCAGCAGCGCCGGACAGGCCTACGAGCAGTACTTC. This gives the protein CASSAGQAYEQYF.

The rearrangement links TRBV7-2 to TRBJ1-2; D not resolved. There are 14 residues in the CDR3. V lost 4 bases, J lost 5 bases, and 14 bases lay in between. CDR1 SGHTA and CDR2 FQGNSA come from the germline V gene. The chain's CDR3 is CASSYPGYHYGYTF. The CDR3 nucleotides read TGTGCCAGCAGCTACCCCGGGTACCATTATGGCTACACCTTC.

The chain carries TRBV30 and TRBJ1-6, with D uncertain. The V end was cut by 4 bases, the J end by 7 bases, with 14 bases between. This CDR3 region has 14 residues. Germline V gene sequence: CDR1 GTSNPN, CDR2 SVGIG (reference sequence). The CDR3 region has the DNA TGTGCCTGGAAGAGAGGGCAGGAGAATTCACCCCTCCACTTT. Translation gives CAWKRGQENSPLHF.

This clone was found once. This chain uses TRBV14 with TRBJ1-2; unclear D gene. Germline lookup yields CDR1 SGHDN and CDR2 FVKESK. The CDR3 runs 14 residues. V was shortened by 0 bases and J by 4 bases, with 9 bases between the two germline ends. CDR3 amino acids: CASSQDNGFYGYTF. CDR3 sequence (DNA): TGTGCCAGCAGCCAAGATAACGGTTTCTATGGCTACACCTTC.

This clone occurred once. The gene calls are TRBV5-4 and TRBJ2-6, with TRBD1 matching over 7 bases. V lost 5 bases and J lost 2; bases outside the gene matches: 7. Germline V gene data show CDR1 as SGHNT and CDR2 as YYREEE (reference sequence). This CDR3 spans 16 amino acids. The CDR3 loop is CASSGEGAAGANVLTF. The CDR3 region has the DNA TGTGCCAGCAGTGGTGAGGGGGCTGCTGGGGCCAACGTCCTGACTTTC.

This chain connects TRBV19 to TRBJ1-1, with D possibly matching TRBD1 (6 bases). V dropped 9 bases and J dropped 4 bases, with 12 bases sitting between them. The length of the CDR3 is 12 residues. Germline V CDR1 and CDR2: LNHDA, SQIVND (reference sequence). This CDR3 reads CASLQGFTEAFF. CDR3 bases: TGTGCCAGCCTACAGGGCTTCACTGAAGCTTTCTTT.

The chain has TRBV6-1 and TRBJ1-1; D remains ambiguous. Germline assignment: CDR1 MNHNS and CDR2 SASEGT. The CDR3 consists of 14 residues. Trimming pared 2 bases from V and 0 bases from J, leaving 7 bases between. The CDR3 DNA reads as TGTGCCAGCAGTGAATCGACTGTGAACACTGAAGCTTTCTTT. Translating it yields CASSESTVNTEAFF.

The genes are TRBV5-1 and TRBJ2-1; D ambiguous. The V end was cut by 6 bases, the J end by 5 bases, with 12 bases between. CDR1 is SGHRS, CDR2 YFSETQ, per germline. The CDR3 runs 13 residues. The CDR3 spells CASTVVPNNEQFF. The CDR3 DNA is TGCGCCAGCACAGTCGTTCCCAACAATGAGCAGTTCTTC.

The chain employs TRBV5-1 and TRBJ2-5; D uncertain. V gave up 9 bases and J gave up 2 bases, with 14 bases separating them. This CDR3 has 13 residues. Germline-derived CDR1 and CDR2 are SGHRS and YFSETQ. In DNA form, the CDR3 reads TGCGCCACCGGAACGGGTTCACAAGAGACCCAGTACTTC. It specifies CATGTGSQETQYF.

This clone appeared once. The rearrangement links TRBV28 to TRBJ2-5, with 7 positions matching TRBD1. The germline V gene encodes CDR1 MDHEN and CDR2 SYDVKM. Trimming took 7 bases from V and 1 from J; bases not matched to a gene: 12. This CDR3 comprises 16 residues. The CDR3 DNA is TGTGCCAGCACGCTCGGGACAGCAACTCCCCAAGAGACCCAGTACTTC. This codes for CASTLGTATPQETQYF.

CDR3 DNA: TGTGCCAGCAGTGAAGGCCTACTGCTCTACGAGCAGTACTTC. It specifies CASSEGLLLYEQYF. V usage is TRBV2 and J usage is TRBJ2-7, with D uncertain. The CDR3 has 14 residues. V gave up 1 base and J gave up 3 bases, with 10 bases separating them. Looked up from germline, CDR1 is SNHLY and CDR2 is FYNNEI.

V gene TRBV4-1 combines with J gene TRBJ1-3, with TRBD1 matching 10 bases. CDR1 and CDR2 from the germline V gene are MGHRA and YSYEKL. The V and J ends lost 2 bases and 4 bases, in that order; junction bases with no gene match: 8. This CDR3 is built from 17 residues. CDR3 residues: CASSQPPGQGYGNTIYF. In DNA, the CDR3 is TGCGCCAGCAGCCAACCTCCGGGACAGGGGTACGGAAACACCATATATTTT.

V usage is TRBV7-2 and J usage is TRBJ2-7; D unclear. CDR1 and CDR2 from the germline V gene are SGHTA and FQGNSA. CDR3 length: 11 amino acids. With 5 bases removed from V and 4 bases from J, the gap between germline ends came to 6 bases. CDR3 residues: CASSQKYEQYF. In nucleotides, the CDR3 is TGTGCCAGCAGCCAGAAATACGAGCAGTACTTC.